This T cell receptor beta chain came from a study of shared clonotypes between healthy human individuals. The assay was immunoSEQ multiplex PCR, and TCRdb's table has in-frame clones only and misses some. The sample has around 990,000 clones; approximately 77% are singletons. In the CD4+ fraction, cells were divided into CD45RA+ naive and CD45RA-negative memory subsets. Concerning this clone itself: The antigen remains unidentified.

Germline lookup yields CDR1 SGHRS and CDR2 YFSETQ. Trimming pared 4 bases from V and 1 base from J, leaving 8 bases between. This CDR3 contains 13 residues. Regarding the study as a whole: There were few donors, and this limited the genetic and exposure-history diversity represented. Generally, estimated richness proved larger in naive subsets than it did in memory subsets.

The sequence derives from a man aged 18 to 29 in good health. Some clones in this sample may be carry-over from other donors' samples. Sequenced: memory CD4+ T cells from PBMCs. Subset in this sample: CD45RA-negative fraction. The rearrangement uses TRBV5-1 and TRBJ2-5; no clear D. The CDR3 DNA is TGCGCCAGCAGCGAGGAGCCCCAAGAGACCCAGTACTTC. It is translated as CASSEEPQETQYF. Looking up the rest from reference TRBV5-1 and TRBJ2-5 gives the full variable domain: KAGVTQTPRYLIKTRGQQVTLSCSPISGHRSVSWYQQTPGQGLQFLFEYFSETQRNKGNFPGRFSGRQFSNSRSEMNVSTLELGDSALYLCASSEEPQETQYFGPGTRLLVL.